These T cell receptor beta chains were read from a single sample in a study of blood T cells in healthy people across ages. MiXCR, applied by TCRdb to the 5' RACE reads, yields one record per CDR3 protein. The sample yields around 800,000 distinct CDR3 sequences, under 80% seen once. Sequencing was done on a sample of blood. Every receptor here comes from a man between 25 and 39 years old in good health. Both conserved end residues are trimmed from each CDR3. A row's size may be missing; if present it is once, few, many or a size class.

j_call v_call clone_size cdr3_aa
TRBJ2-6 TRBV7-8 NA ACSLAGANVLT
TRBJ2-2 TRBV7-2 once ASSPHLAGITGELF
TRBJ2-6 TRBV7-2 NA ASSLASVSGANVLT
TRBJ1-6 TRBV29-1 NA SVATDYNSPLH
NA TRBV20-1 NA SARGHPGLVTDEQY
TRBJ2-5 TRBV12-3/TRBV12-4 NA ASSSGLGHNEQY
TRBJ2-3 TRBV12-3/TRBV12-4 NA ASRIGATSTDTQY
NA TRBV29-1 NA SDLSWDGETQY
TRBJ1-2 TRBV6-5 NA ASRGVDYGYT
TRBJ2-1 TRBV28 NA ASSHPAYYREGNEQF
TRBJ1-4 TRBV5-5 few ASTLVPSGDNEKLF
TRBJ1-5 TRBV21-1 NA APYRDRLNQPQH
TRBJ2-7 TRBV20-1 few SAGGAVTYEQY
TRBJ2-5 TRBV9 NA ASSYSGGLTGETQY
TRBJ2-6 TRBV2 once ASSEARAGANVLT
TRBJ2-1 TRBV14 NA ASSQDRIGGPF
TRBJ2-3 TRBV29-1 few SVDLGTGTDTQY
TRBJ2-1 TRBV12-5 NA ASGLDLPGPGGEEQF
TRBJ2-5 TRBV20-1 few SATRTSGAETQY
TRBJ2-7 TRBV2 NA ASSEGDRRSYERY
TRBJ1-2 TRBV6-1 few ASRGLGPRNSDYGYT
TRBJ2-1 TRBV28 NA ASSLGRDEQF
TRBJ1-4 TRBV5-1 NA ASSQTGSGEKLF
TRBJ2-1 TRBV12-3/TRBV12-4 NA ASSLRVGGGYNEQF
TRBJ2-1 TRBV7-3 NA ASSLRLAGALQNTYEQF
TRBJ2-1 TRBV25-1 few ASSRRTSGGPRFYNEQF
TRBJ2-1 TRBV6-2/TRBV6-3 NA ASSLDRGACNEQF
TRBJ2-1 TRBV10-3 NA AISEASGAYNEQF
TRBJ2-3 TRBV9 NA ASSVGGAQNTQY
TRBJ2-7 TRBV12-3/TRBV12-4 many ASSPQTGDYEQY
TRBJ1-2 TRBV5-1 many ASSVDRNYGYT
TRBJ2-3 TRBV4-3 few ASSQVNWGGTDTQY
TRBJ1-5 TRBV9 NA ASSVGGLGQPQH
TRBJ2-7 TRBV27 NA ASSFGARYEQY
TRBJ2-7 TRBV5-1 NA ASSGGTDRSYEQY
TRBJ1-1 TRBV29-1 many SVLGLGGIMNTEAF
TRBJ2-5 TRBV28 NA ASSTPSGGKTGETQY
TRBJ2-7 TRBV7-3 NA ASTVPGQGLGSYEQY
TRBJ2-5 TRBV28 NA ASRRGEQY
TRBJ2-3 TRBV2 NA ASSEVLAGAPGDGQY
TRBJ2-7 TRBV25-1 NA ASSDTDRYEQY
TRBJ1-1 TRBV5-1 NA ASSLATANTGAF
TRBJ2-5 TRBV21-1 NA ASSKVKGRRAQY
NA TRBV27 NA ASSLGQGQYEQY
TRBJ2-1 TRBV6-4 few ASSDSQRGGARSSYNEQF
TRBJ2-3 TRBV20-1 NA SARPSSGGSTDTQY
NA TRBV2 once ASREAGFQETQY
TRBJ2-5 TRBV4-2 NA ASSPHRDRGQTQY
NA TRBV6-2/TRBV6-3 NA ASSFPLGRGLQETQY
TRBJ2-3 TRBV20-1 NA SAALALSTDTQY
TRBJ2-3 TRBV9 NA ASSVEGLVGDTQY
TRBJ2-4 TRBV11-1 few ASTRTGAETQY
TRBJ2-1 TRBV6-2/TRBV6-3 few ASTSGGWRSYNEQF